The 5 T cell receptor beta chains given below trace back to one sample, sequenced in a study of OX40 agonist ivuxolimab in advanced cancers. Clones were sequenced by immunoSEQ multiplex PCR, and TCRdb holds only the in-frame ones, with some missing. The table has some 99,000 clones, around 85% seen once. The material was CD4+ or CD8+ T cells sorted from blood, obtained in a trial of the OX40 agonist ivuxolimab. Receptor source: an adult with an advanced solid tumor such as melanoma, head and neck, liver or kidney cancer.

The chain combines TRBV6-5 with TRBJ2-7; 8 positions agree with TRBD1. The CDR3 spans 15 residues. Germline V lookup: CDR1 MNHEY, CDR2 SVGAGI. J gave up 0 bases and V 5 bases, and 6 bases lay outside the gene matches. CDR3 nucleotide sequence: TGTGCCAGCAGTCGGACAGGGATGATCTCCTACGAGCAGTACTTC. It translates to CASSRTGMISYEQYF.

The chain combines TRBV6-5 with TRBJ1-2; 9 bases map to TRBD1. V trimming: 5 bases; J trimming: 8 bases; junction bases outside the gene matches: 6. The CDR3 has 13 amino acids. Per the germline V gene, CDR1 is MNHEY and CDR2 is SVGAGI. This CDR3 is CASSERTGAGYTF. CDR3 coding DNA: TGTGCCAGCAGTGAGCGGACAGGGGCCGGCTACACCTTC.

This rearrangement joins TRBV11-1 to TRBJ1-1; possible D gene TRBD1, 6 bases. With 3 bases removed from V and 5 bases from J, the gap between germline ends came to 13 bases. CDR1 is SGHAT and CDR2 is FQDESV in the germline V gene (reference sequence). This CDR3 contains 14 residues. The CDR3 here is CASSFPTGRTEAFF. In nucleotides, the CDR3 is TGTGCCAGCAGCTTCCCAACAGGGAGGACTGAAGCTTTCTTT.

The rearrangement joins TRBV5-1 to TRBJ1-1; D remains unclear. The CDR3 is 14 residues long. The V gene lost 0 bases and the J gene lost 1 base, with 7 bases spanning the gap. From germline, CDR1 is SGHRS and CDR2 YFSETQ. The CDR3 DNA reads as TGCGCCAGCAGCTTGGAACGGAGGAACACTGAAGCTTTCTTT. Protein sequence: CASSLERRNTEAFF.

V usage is TRBV12-5 and J usage is TRBJ1-2, with D unclear. The V end lost 0 bases, the J end lost 2 bases, and 7 bases lay between the germline ends. This CDR3 has 14 amino acids. CDR1 LGHNT and CDR2 FRNRAP come from the germline V gene. The CDR3 DNA sequence: TGTGCTAGTGGTTTGGTACTTAGGAACTATGGCTACACCTTC. Translating it yields CASGLVLRNYGYTF.